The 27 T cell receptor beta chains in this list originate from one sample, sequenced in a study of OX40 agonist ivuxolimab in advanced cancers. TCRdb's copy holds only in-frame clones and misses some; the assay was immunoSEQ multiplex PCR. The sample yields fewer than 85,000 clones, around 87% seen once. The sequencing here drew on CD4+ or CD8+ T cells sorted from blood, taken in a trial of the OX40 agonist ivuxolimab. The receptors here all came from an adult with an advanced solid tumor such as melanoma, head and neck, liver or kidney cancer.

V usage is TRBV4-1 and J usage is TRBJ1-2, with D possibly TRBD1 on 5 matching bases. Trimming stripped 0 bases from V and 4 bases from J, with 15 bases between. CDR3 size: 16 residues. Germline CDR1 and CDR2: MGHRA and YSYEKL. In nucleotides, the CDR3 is TGCGCCAGCAGCCAAGATCCCCCGGGGCGAGGCTATGGCTACACCTTC. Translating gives CASSQDPPGRGYGYTF.

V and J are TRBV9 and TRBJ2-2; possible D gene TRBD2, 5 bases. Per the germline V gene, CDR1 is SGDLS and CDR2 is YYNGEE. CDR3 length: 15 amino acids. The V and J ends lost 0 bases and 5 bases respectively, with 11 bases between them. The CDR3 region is CASSVGTGVTGELFF. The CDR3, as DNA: TGTGCCAGCAGCGTAGGCACCGGGGTAACCGGGGAGCTGTTTTTT.

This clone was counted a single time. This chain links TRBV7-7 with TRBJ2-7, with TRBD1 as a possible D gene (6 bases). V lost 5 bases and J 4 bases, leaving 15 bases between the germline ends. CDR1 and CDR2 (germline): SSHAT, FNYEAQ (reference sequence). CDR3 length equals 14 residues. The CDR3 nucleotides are TGTGCCAGCAGCCTGGACAGTCAAGCTTACGAGCAGTACTTC. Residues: CASSLDSQAYEQYF.

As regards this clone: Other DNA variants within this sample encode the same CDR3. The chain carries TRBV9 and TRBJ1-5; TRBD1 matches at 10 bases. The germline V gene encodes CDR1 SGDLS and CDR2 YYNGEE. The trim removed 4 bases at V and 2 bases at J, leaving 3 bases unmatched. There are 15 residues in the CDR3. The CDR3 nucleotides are TGTGCCAGCAGCCCTGGGACAGGGGGCAATCAGCCCCAGCATTTT. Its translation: CASSPGTGGNQPQHF.

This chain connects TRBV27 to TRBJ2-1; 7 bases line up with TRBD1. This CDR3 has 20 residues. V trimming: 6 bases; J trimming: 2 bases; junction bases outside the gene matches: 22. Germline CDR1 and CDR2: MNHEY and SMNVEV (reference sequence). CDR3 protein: CASRISPLSVVGTAYNEQFF. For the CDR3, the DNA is TGTGCCAGCAGGATTTCCCCGCTCAGCGTAGTCGGGACAGCCTACAATGAGCAGTTCTTC.

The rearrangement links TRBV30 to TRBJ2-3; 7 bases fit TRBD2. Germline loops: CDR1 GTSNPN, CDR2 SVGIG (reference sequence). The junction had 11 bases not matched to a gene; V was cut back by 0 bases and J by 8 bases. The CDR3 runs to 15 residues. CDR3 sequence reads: CAWSVVHSPGGTQYF. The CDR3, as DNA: TGTGCCTGGAGTGTGGTGCACAGCCCGGGGGGTACGCAGTATTTT.

CDR3: CASRTGQGRMSAQETQYF. CDR3 coding DNA: TGCGCCAGCAGGACAGGACAGGGGCGTATGAGTGCTCAAGAGACCCAGTACTTC. This chain uses TRBV5-1 with TRBJ2-5, with 9 nucleotides matching TRBD1. V lost 5 bases to trimming and J lost 2 bases; unmatched junction nucleotides: 16. Per the germline V gene, CDR1 is SGHRS and CDR2 is YFSETQ. CDR3 length equals 18 residues.

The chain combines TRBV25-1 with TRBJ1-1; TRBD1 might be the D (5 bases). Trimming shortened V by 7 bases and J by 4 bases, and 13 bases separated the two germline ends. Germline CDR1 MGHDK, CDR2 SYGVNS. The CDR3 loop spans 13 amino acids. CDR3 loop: CASILAGGTEAFF. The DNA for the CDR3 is TGTGCCAGCATATTGGCGGGGGGCACTGAAGCTTTCTTT.

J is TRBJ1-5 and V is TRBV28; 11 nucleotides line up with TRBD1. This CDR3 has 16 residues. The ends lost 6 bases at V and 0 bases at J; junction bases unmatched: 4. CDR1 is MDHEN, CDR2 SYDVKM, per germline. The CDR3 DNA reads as TGTGCCAGCAGCTGGACAGGGGGCCTTAGCAATCAGCCCCAGCATTTT. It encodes CASSWTGGLSNQPQHF.

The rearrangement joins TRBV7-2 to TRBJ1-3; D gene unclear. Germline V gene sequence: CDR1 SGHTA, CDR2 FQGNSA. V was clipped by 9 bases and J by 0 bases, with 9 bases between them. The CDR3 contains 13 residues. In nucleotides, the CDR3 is TGTGCCAGTTCTAGCAACTCTGGAAACACCATATATTTT. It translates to CASSSNSGNTIYF.

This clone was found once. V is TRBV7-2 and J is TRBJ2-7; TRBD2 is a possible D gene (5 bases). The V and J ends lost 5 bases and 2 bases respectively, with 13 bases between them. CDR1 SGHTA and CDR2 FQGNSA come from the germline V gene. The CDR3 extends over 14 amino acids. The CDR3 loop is CASSLRPGTYEQYF. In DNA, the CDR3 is TGTGCCAGCAGCCTACGCCCCGGGACCTACGAGCAGTACTTC.

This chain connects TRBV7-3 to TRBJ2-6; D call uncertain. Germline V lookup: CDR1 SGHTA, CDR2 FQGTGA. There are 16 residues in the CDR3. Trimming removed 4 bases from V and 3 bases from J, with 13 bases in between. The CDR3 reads CASSYTVALGANVLTF. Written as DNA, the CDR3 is TGTGCCAGCAGCTACACCGTGGCTCTTGGGGCCAACGTCCTGACTTTC.

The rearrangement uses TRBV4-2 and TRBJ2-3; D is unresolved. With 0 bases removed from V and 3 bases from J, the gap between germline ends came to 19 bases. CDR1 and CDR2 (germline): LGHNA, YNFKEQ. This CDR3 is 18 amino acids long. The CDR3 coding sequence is TGTGCCAGCAGCCAAGACAGTAAACCGGGCGCTATGACAGATACGCAGTATTTT. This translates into CASSQDSKPGAMTDTQYF.

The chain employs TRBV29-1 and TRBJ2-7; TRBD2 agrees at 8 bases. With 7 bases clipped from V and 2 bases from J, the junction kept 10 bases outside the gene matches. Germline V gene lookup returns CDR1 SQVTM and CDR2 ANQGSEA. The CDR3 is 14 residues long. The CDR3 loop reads CSAIAGIPPYEQYF. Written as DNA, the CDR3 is TGCAGCGCTATAGCGGGAATTCCCCCCTACGAGCAGTACTTC.

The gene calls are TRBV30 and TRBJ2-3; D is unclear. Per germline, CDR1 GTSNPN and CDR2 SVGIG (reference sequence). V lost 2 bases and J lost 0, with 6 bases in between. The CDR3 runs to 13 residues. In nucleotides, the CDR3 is TGTGCCTGGAGTATCTGGAGCACAGATACGCAGTATTTT. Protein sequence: CAWSIWSTDTQYF.

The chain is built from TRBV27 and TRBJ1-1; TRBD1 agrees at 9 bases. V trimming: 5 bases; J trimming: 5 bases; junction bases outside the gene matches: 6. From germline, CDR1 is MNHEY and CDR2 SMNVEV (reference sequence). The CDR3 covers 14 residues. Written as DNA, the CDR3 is TGTGCCAGCAGTGTACAGGGGGCGCGGACTGAAGCTTTCTTT. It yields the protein CASSVQGARTEAFF.

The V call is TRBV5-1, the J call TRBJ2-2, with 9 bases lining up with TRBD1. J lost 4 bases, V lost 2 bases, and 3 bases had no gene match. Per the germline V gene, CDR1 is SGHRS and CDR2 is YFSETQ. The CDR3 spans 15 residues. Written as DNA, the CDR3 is TGCGCCAGCAGCTTCAAGACAGGGGGCACCGGGGAGCTGTTTTTT. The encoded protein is CASSFKTGGTGELFF.

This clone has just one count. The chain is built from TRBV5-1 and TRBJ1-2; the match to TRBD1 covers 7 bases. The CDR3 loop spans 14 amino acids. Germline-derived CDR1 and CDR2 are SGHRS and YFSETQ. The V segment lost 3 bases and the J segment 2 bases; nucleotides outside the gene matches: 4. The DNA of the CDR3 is TGCGCCAGCAGCTCCTCGGGACAGAACTATGGCTACACCTTC. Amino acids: CASSSSGQNYGYTF.

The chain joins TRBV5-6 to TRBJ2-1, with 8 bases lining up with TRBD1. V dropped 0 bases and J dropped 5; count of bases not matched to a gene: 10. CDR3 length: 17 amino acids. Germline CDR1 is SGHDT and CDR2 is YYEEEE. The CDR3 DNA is TGTGCCAGCAGCTTGGACAATTACAGGGGGAGAGACAATGAGCAGTTCTTC. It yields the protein CASSLDNYRGRDNEQFF.

CDR3 DNA: TGCGCCAGCAGCTTACGACAGTCCACCTCAACTAATGAAAAACTGTTTTTT. Protein: CASSLRQSTSTNEKLFF. The chain couples TRBV5-1 to TRBJ1-4, with D tentatively TRBD1 (5 bases). With 2 bases removed from V and 0 bases from J, the gap between germline ends came to 14 bases. The CDR3 has 17 residues. Germline V gives CDR1 SGHRS, CDR2 YFSETQ.

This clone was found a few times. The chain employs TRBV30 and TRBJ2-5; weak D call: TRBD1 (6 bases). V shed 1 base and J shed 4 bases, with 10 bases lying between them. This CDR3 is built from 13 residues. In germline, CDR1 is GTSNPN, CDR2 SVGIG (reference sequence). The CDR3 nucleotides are TGTGCCTGGAGTGGAGGGGGTGGAGAGACCCAGTACTTC. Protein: CAWSGGGGETQYF. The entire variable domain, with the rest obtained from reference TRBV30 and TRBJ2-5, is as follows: SQTIHQWPATLVQPVGSPLSLECTVEGTSNPNLYWYRQAAGRGLQLLFYSVGIGQISSEVPQNLSASRPQDRQFILSSKKLLLSDSGFYLCAWSGGGGETQYFGPGTRLLVL.

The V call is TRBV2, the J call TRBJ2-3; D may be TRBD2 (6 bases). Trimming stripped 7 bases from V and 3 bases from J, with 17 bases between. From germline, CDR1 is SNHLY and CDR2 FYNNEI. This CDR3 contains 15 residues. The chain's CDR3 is CASTGGGGVTDTQYF. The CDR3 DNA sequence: TGTGCCAGCACTGGTGGAGGCGGGGTGACAGATACGCAGTATTTT.

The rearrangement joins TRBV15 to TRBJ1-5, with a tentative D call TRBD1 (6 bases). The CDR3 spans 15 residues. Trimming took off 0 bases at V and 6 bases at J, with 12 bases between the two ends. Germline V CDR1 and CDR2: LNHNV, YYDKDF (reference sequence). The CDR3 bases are TGTGCCACCAGCAGAGATCAGGGGTGGGGTCAGCCCCAGCATTTT. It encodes CATSRDQGWGQPQHF.

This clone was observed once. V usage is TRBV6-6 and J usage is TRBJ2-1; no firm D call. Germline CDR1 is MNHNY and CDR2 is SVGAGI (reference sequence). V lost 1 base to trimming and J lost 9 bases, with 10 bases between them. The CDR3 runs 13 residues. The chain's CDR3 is CASSYYVGGEQFF. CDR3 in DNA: TGTGCCAGCAGTTACTATGTGGGCGGTGAGCAGTTCTTC.

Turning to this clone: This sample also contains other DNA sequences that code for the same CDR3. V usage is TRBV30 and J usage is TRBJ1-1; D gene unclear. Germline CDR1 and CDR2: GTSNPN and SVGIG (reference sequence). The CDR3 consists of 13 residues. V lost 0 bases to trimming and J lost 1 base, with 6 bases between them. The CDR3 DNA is TGTGCCTGGAGTGTACGAGAGAACACTGAAGCTTTCTTT. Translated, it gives CAWSVRENTEAFF. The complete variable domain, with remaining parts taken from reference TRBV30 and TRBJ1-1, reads SQTIHQWPATLVQPVGSPLSLECTVEGTSNPNLYWYRQAAGRGLQLLFYSVGIGQISSEVPQNLSASRPQDRQFILSSKKLLLSDSGFYLCAWSVRENTEAFFGQGTRLTVV.

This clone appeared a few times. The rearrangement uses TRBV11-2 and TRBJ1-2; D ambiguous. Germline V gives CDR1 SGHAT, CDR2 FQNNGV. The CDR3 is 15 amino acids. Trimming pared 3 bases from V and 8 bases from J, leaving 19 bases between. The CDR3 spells CASSFVSDATSGYTF. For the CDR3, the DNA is TGTGCCAGCAGCTTTGTATCGGACGCCACTTCAGGCTACACCTTC.

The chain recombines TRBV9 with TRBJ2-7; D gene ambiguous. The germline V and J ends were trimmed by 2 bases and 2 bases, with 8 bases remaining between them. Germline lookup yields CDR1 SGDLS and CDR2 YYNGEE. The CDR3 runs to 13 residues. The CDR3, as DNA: TGTGCCAGCAGCGTGGACGGAACCTACGAGCAGTACTTC. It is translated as CASSVDGTYEQYF.